The 19 T cell receptor beta chains below all came from one sample that was sequenced in a study of beta chain features in type 1 diabetes. Broader study findings: TCRB CDR3s were moderately but significantly shorter in Type 1 diabetes patients in all four CD4+ subsets.

Their cognate antigens are unknown. Expressed TCRB transcripts were sequenced because the entire RNA isolate underwent reverse transcription. Using immunoSEQ multiplex PCR, the repertoire was profiled, and TCRdb retains in-frame clones only, with some absent. The sample consists of around 260,000 clones, roughly 22% of them appearing once. Sequenced input: naive CD4+ T cells from blood. These receptors came from a woman aged 40 to 50 with type 1 diabetes.

The chain couples TRBV14 to TRBJ2-2, with TRBD2 identical over 7 bases. J gave up 3 bases and V 4 bases, and 2 bases lay outside the gene matches. The germline V gene has CDR1 SGHDN and CDR2 FVKESK. The CDR3 sequence is 14 residues long. The CDR3 sequence: CASSLGGHTGELFF. CDR3 coding DNA: TGTGCCAGCAGCCTGGGAGGGCACACCGGGGAGCTGTTTTTT.

This clone turned up a few times. The same CDR3 is also encoded by other DNA sequences in this sample. The chain recombines TRBV5-6 with TRBJ1-6; 9 positions agree with TRBD1. After removal of 3 bases from V and 6 bases from J, the junction contained 4 bases not matched to a gene. The CDR3 is 15 residues long. Germline CDR1 is SGHDT and CDR2 is YYEEEE. The CDR3 protein is CASSSPGQGNSPLHF. In DNA form, the CDR3 reads TGTGCCAGCAGCTCACCGGGACAGGGTAATTCACCCCTCCACTTT.

The CDR3 loop reads CASSLLPPGADTQYF. CDR3 bases: TGTGCCAGCAGCTTACTGCCGCCCGGGGCAGATACGCAGTATTTT. J is TRBJ2-3 and V is TRBV7-3; tentative D call: TRBD2 (5 bases). The germline V and J ends were trimmed by 2 bases and 4 bases, with 13 bases remaining between them. The CDR3 loop spans 15 amino acids. The germline V gene has CDR1 SGHTA and CDR2 FQGTGA.

This clone was counted only a few times. The CDR3 DNA is TGTGCCTATAGTAGGGGAGGTCAGCGAACAGATACGCAGTATTTT. Translation: CAYSRGGQRTDTQYF. This chain connects TRBV28 to TRBJ2-3; possibly TRBD2 for D (6 bases). Germline V gene sequence: CDR1 MDHEN, CDR2 SYDVKM. This CDR3 contains 15 residues. The V and J ends lost 11 bases and 3 bases respectively, with 21 bases between them.

This clone was picked up a small number of times. V usage is TRBV18 and J usage is TRBJ2-6; D perhaps matches TRBD2 (5 bases). CDR1 and CDR2 from the germline V gene are KGHSH and LQKENI. Trimming cost V 4 bases and J 2 bases, with 12 bases left between them. The CDR3 extends over 16 amino acids. CDR3 residues: CASSQGVPTGANVLTF. For the CDR3, the DNA is TGTGCCAGCTCACAGGGAGTTCCTACTGGGGCCAACGTCCTGACTTTC.

This clone was counted between two and nine times. V and J are TRBV18 and TRBJ2-1; TRBD1 matches 9 bases. Looked up from germline, CDR1 is KGHSH and CDR2 is LQKENI. The CDR3 consists of 15 residues. The J segment lost 3 bases and the V segment lost 5 bases, leaving 5 bases of the junction unmatched. The chain's CDR3 is CASSSGTGSYNEQFF. The CDR3, as DNA: TGTGCCAGCTCATCCGGGACAGGGAGCTACAATGAGCAGTTCTTC.

This clone has just a few counts. The rearrangement links TRBV2 to TRBJ1-5; perhaps TRBD1 as D (5 bases). V was trimmed by 6 bases and J by 4 bases, leaving 7 bases between them. The CDR3 length is 12 residues. Germline CDR1 and CDR2: SNHLY and FYNNEI. CDR3: CASSQGNQPQHF. In DNA, the CDR3 is TGTGCCAGCAGCCAGGGTAATCAGCCCCAGCATTTT.

This clone has more than one count but fewer than ten. The rearrangement uses TRBV7-2 and TRBJ1-6, with D possibly TRBD1 on 5 matching bases. V was shortened by 3 bases and J by 8 bases, with 8 bases between the two germline ends. CDR1 is SGHTA, CDR2 FQGNSA, per germline. The CDR3 extends over 13 amino acids. This chain's CDR3 is CASSLGGDSPLHF. CDR3 nucleotide sequence: TGTGCCAGCAGCTTGGGGGGGGATTCACCCCTCCACTTT.

This chain links TRBV28 with TRBJ1-5, with D hard to call. Germline CDR1 and CDR2: MDHEN and SYDVKM. V was clipped by 3 bases and J by 4 bases, with 10 bases between them. The CDR3 consists of 14 residues. The CDR3 DNA reads TGTGCCAGCAGTTTTCAGCTGACTAATCAGCCCCAGCATTTT. Protein product: CASSFQLTNQPQHF.

This clone was detected a few times. This rearrangement joins TRBV5-1 to TRBJ1-1; weak D call: TRBD1 (5 bases). Germline CDR1 reads SGHRS; CDR2 reads YFSETQ. The CDR3 has 16 amino acids. V dropped 0 bases and J dropped 8 bases, with 20 bases sitting between them. CDR3 bases: TGCGCCAGCAGCTTGGCCGTGACAGCGTCTGACGGGGAAGCTTTCTTT. Translating it yields CASSLAVTASDGEAFF.

The chain recombines TRBV4-3 with TRBJ1-5, with 7 bases matching TRBD1. With 1 base clipped from V and 4 bases from J, the junction kept 7 bases outside the gene matches. This CDR3 contains 16 residues. Germline lookup yields CDR1 LGHNA and CDR2 YSLEER. The CDR3 DNA is TGCGCCAGCAGCCAAGCGGCAGGGGGGAGGAATCAGCCCCAGCATTTT. Translated, it gives CASSQAAGGRNQPQHF.

The rearrangement links TRBV7-8 to TRBJ1-1; 7 nucleotides agree with TRBD1. V was pared by 4 bases and J by 0 bases, with 11 bases of the junction left unmatched. The germline V gene has CDR1 SGHVS and CDR2 FQNEAQ. The length of the CDR3 is 17 residues. As DNA, the CDR3 is TGTGCCAGCAGCTCTTCAACAGGGGCGAGGTTGAACACTGAAGCTTTCTTT. It specifies CASSSSTGARLNTEAFF.

The chain employs TRBV7-2 and TRBJ1-5; D gene ambiguous. The germline V gene encodes CDR1 SGHTA and CDR2 FQGNSA. V was shortened by 1 base and J by 4 bases, with 8 bases between the two germline ends. This CDR3 is 14 amino acids long. Written as DNA, the CDR3 is TGTGCCAGCAGCTTAGGACAAATTAATCAGCCCCAGCATTTT. It specifies CASSLGQINQPQHF.

The chain employs TRBV7-9 and TRBJ1-1; no clear D. Per the germline V gene, CDR1 is SEHNR and CDR2 is FQNEAQ (reference sequence). CDR3 length: 15 residues. The V end lost 4 bases, the J end lost 0 bases, and 12 bases lay between the germline ends. In DNA, the CDR3 is TGTGCCAGCAGCTCGACACCCATGATGAACACTGAAGCTTTCTTT. Translated, it gives CASSSTPMMNTEAFF.

This clone was counted a few times. The chain joins TRBV7-2 to TRBJ1-1; possibly TRBD1 for D (6 bases). V was pared by 5 bases and J by 2 bases, with 12 bases between. CDR1 and CDR2 from the germline V gene are SGHTA and FQGNSA. This CDR3 has 14 residues. CDR3 nucleotides: TGTGCCAGCAGCGGAAACAGGGACAACACTGAAGCTTTCTTT. Amino acids: CASSGNRDNTEAFF. The full variable domain, in which reference TRBV7-2 and TRBJ1-1 provide the parts outside the CDR3, is GAGVSQSPSNKVTEKGKDVELRCDPISGHTALYWYRQSLGQGLEFLIYFQGNSAPDKSGLPSDRFSAERTGGSVSTLTIQRTQQEDSAVYLCASSGNRDNTEAFFGQGTRLTVV.

V is TRBV19 and J is TRBJ1-1; D call uncertain. V dropped 5 bases and J dropped 4 bases, with 14 bases sitting between them. The CDR3 spans 14 residues. CDR1 and CDR2 from the germline V gene are LNHDA and SQIVND (reference sequence). This CDR3 reads CASSFISRGTEAFF. The CDR3 nucleotides read TGTGCCAGTAGTTTCATCTCCCGGGGCACTGAAGCTTTCTTT.

This sequence joins TRBV2 and TRBJ2-7; TRBD2 might be the D (6 bases). CDR1 is SNHLY and CDR2 is FYNNEI in the germline V gene. Trimming stripped 4 bases from V and 6 bases from J, with 19 bases between. The CDR3 consists of 15 residues. The CDR3 region has the DNA TGTGCCAGCAGTGTGGTGGAGGGTTTAGAAACCGAGCAGTACTTC. Its translation: CASSVVEGLETEQYF.

The chain couples TRBV5-8 to TRBJ1-1; D not certain. In germline, CDR1 is SGHTS, CDR2 YDEGEE. V gave up 7 bases and J gave up 0 bases, with 10 bases separating them. The CDR3 runs to 13 residues. The CDR3 coding sequence is TGTGCCAGCTTTGCACAGATGAACACTGAAGCTTTCTTT. This translates into CASFAQMNTEAFF.

The chain recombines TRBV9 with TRBJ2-5; TRBD2 matches 7 bases. V shed 0 bases, J shed 3 bases, and the junction held 5 bases outside the gene matches. Germline CDR1 reads SGDLS; CDR2 reads YYNGEE. This CDR3 region has 15 residues. Here the CDR3 DNA reads TGTGCCAGCAGCGTAGCGAGGGAGGGTAAAGAGACCCAGTACTTC. This sequence encodes CASSVAREGKETQYF.